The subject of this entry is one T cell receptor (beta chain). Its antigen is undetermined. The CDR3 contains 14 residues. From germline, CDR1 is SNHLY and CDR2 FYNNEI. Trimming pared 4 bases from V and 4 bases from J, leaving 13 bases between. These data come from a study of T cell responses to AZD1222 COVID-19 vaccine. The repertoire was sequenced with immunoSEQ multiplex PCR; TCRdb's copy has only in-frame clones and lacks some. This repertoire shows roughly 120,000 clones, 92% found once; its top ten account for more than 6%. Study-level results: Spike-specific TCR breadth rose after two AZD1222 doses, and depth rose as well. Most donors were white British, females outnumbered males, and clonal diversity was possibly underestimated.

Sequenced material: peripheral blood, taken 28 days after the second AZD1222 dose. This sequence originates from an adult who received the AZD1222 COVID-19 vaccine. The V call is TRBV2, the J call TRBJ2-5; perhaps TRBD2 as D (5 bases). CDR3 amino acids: CASSVTRGLETQYF. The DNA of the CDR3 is TGTGCCAGCAGTGTGACTCGCGGGCTAGAGACCCAGTACTTC.